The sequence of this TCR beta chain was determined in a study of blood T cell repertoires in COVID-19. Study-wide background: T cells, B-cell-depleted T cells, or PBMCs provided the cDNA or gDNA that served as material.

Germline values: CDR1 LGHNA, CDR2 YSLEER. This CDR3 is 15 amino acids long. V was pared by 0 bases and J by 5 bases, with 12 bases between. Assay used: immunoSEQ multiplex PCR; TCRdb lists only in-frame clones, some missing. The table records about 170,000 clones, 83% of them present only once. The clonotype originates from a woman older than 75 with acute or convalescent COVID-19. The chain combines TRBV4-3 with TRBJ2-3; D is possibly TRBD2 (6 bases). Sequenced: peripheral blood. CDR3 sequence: CASSQETGAGDTQYF. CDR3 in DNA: TGCGCCAGCAGCCAAGAAACGGGAGCGGGAGATACGCAGTATTTT.